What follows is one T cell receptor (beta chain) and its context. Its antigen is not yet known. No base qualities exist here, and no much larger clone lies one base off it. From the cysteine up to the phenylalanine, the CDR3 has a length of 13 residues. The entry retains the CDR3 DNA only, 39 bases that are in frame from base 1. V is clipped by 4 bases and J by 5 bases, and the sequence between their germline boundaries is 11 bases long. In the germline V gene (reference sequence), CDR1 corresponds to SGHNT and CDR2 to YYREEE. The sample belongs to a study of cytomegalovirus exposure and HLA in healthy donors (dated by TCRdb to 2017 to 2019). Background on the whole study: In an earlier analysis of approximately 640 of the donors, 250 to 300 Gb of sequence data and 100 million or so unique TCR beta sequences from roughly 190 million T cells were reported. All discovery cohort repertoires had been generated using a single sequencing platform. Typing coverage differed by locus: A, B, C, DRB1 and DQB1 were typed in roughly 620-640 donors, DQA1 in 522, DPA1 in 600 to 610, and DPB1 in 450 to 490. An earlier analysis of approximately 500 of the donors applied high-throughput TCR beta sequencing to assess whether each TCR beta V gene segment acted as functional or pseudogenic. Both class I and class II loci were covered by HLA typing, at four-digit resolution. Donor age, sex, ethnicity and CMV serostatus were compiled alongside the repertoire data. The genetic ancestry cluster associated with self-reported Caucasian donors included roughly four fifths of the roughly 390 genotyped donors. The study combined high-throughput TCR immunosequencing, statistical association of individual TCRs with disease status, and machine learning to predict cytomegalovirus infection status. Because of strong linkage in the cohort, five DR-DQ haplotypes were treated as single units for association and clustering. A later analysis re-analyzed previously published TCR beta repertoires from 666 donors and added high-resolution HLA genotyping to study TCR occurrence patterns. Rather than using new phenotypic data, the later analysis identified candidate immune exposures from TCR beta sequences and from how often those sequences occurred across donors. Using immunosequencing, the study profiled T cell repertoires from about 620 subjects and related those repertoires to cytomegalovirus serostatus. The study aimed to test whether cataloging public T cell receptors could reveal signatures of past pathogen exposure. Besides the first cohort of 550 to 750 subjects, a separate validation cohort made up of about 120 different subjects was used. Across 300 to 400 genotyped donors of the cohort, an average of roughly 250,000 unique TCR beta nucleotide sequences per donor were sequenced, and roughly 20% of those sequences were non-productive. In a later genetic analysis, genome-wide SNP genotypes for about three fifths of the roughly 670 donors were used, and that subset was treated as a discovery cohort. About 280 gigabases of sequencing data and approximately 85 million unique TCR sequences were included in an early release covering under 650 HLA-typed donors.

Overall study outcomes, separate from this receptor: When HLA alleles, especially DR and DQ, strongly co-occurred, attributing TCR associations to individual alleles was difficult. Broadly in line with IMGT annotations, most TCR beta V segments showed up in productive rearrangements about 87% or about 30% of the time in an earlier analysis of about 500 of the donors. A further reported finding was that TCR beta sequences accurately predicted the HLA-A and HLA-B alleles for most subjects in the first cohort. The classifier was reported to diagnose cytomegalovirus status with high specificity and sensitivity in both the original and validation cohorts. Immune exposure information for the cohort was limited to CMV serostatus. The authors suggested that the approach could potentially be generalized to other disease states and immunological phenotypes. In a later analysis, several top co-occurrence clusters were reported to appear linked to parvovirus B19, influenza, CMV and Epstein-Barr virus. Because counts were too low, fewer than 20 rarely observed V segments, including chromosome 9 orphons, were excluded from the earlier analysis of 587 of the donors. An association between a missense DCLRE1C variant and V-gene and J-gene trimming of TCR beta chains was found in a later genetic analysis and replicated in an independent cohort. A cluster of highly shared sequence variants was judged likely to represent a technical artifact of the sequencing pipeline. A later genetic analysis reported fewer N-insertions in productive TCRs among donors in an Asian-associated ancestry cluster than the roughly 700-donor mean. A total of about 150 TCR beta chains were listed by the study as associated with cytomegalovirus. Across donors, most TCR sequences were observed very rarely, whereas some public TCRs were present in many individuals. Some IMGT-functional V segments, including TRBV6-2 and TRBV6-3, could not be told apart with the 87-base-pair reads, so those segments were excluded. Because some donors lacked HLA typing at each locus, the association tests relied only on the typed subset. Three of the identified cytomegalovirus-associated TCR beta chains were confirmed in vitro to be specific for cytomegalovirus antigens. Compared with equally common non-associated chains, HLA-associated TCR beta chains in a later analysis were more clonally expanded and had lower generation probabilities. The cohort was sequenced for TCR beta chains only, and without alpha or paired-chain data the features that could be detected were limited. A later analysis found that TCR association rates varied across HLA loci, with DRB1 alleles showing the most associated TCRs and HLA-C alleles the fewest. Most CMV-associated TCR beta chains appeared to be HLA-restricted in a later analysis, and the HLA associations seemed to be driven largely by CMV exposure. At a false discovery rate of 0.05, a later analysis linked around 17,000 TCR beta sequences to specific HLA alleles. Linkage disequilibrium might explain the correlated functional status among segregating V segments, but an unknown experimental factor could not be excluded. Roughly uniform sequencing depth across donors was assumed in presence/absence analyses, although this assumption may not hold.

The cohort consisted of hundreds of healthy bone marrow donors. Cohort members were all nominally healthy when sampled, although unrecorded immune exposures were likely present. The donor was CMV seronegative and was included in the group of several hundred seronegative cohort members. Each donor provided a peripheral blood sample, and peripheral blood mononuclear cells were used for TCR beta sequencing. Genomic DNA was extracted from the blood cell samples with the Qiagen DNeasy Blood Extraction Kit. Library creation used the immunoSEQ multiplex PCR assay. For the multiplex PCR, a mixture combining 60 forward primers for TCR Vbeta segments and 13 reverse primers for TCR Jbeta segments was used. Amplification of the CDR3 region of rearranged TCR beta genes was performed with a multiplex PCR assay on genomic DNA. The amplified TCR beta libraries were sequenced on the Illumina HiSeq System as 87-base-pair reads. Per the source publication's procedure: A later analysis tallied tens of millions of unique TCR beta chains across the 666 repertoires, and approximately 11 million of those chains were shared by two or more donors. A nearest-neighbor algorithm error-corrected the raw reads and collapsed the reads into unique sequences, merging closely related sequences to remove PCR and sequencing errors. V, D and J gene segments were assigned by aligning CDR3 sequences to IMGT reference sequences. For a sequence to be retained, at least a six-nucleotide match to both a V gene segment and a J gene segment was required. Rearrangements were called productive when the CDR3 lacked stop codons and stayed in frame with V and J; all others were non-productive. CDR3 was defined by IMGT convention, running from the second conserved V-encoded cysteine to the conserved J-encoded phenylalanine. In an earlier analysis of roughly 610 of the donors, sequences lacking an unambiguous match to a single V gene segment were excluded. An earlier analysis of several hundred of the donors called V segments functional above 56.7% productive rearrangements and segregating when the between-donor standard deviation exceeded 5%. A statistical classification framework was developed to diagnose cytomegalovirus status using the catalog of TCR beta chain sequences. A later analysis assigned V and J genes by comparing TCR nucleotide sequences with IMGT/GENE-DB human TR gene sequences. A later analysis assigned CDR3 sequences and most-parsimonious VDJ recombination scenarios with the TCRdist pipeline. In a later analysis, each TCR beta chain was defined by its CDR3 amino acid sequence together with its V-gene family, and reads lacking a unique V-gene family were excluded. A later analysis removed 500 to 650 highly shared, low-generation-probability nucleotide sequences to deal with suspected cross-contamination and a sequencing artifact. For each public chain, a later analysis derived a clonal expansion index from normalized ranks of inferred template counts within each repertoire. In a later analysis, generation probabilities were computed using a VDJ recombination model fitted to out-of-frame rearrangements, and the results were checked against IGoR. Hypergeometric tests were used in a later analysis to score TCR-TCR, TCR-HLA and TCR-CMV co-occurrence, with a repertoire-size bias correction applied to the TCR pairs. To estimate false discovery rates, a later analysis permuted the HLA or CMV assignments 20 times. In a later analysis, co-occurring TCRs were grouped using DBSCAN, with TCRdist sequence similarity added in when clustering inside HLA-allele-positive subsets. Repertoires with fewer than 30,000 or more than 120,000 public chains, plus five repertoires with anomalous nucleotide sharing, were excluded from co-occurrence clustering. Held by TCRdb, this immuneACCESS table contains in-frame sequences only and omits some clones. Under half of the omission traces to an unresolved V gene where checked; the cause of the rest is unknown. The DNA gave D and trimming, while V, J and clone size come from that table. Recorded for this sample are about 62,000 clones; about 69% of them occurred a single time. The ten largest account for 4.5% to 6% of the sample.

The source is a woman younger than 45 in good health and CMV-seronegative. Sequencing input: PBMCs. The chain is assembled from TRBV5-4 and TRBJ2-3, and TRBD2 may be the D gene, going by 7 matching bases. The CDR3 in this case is CASSKGGEDTQYF. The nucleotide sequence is TGTGCCAGCAGCAAGGGGGGGGAAGATACGCAGTATTTT.